The 28 T cell receptor beta chains presented below share a single source sample, sequenced in a study of shared clonotypes between healthy human individuals. Data came from immunoSEQ multiplex PCR; TCRdb stores just in-frame clones and leaves some out. The repertoire holds over a million clones, roughly 97% seen once, with roughly 1.2% in the top ten. The material sequenced was naive CD4+ T cells sorted from blood. Noted subset: CD45RA+ positively selected. The receptors stem from a man in his thirties or forties in good health.

This sequence joins TRBV5-4 and TRBJ2-7, with unresolved D. V shed 4 bases and J shed 0 bases, with 8 bases lying between them. The V gene's germline CDR1 is SGHNT and CDR2 YYREEE (reference sequence). This CDR3 spans 13 amino acids. In DNA form, the CDR3 reads TGTGCCAGCAGCCCCATATCCTCCTACGAGCAGTACTTC. Amino acids: CASSPISSYEQYF. The entire variable domain, with the rest obtained from reference TRBV5-4 and TRBJ2-7, is as follows: ETGVTQSPTHLIKTRGQQVTLRCSSQSGHNTVSWYQQALGQGPQFIFQYYREEENGRGNFPPRFSGLQFPNYSSELNVNALELDDSALYLCASSPISSYEQYFGPGTRLTVT.

CDR3 DNA: TGTGCCAGCTCACCAGTTATGGGACAGAGCTACGAGCAGTACTTC. This gives the protein CASSPVMGQSYEQYF. The chain combines TRBV18 with TRBJ2-7; 7 bases map to TRBD1. With 2 bases clipped from V and 3 bases from J, the junction kept 7 bases outside the gene matches. Germline V CDR1 and CDR2: KGHSH, LQKENI. The CDR3 has 15 residues.

This chain links TRBV5-4 with TRBJ2-7; D assignment may be TRBD1 or TRBD2 (6 bases each). The CDR3 loop spans 15 amino acids. V was trimmed by 4 bases and J by 6 bases, leaving 20 bases between them. The V gene's germline CDR1 is SGHNT and CDR2 YYREEE (reference sequence). CDR3 nucleotide sequence: TGTGCCAGCAGCACGGGGGCGCAGGGGATAGGCGAGCAGTACTTC. Translation: CASSTGAQGIGEQYF.

J is TRBJ1-5 and V is TRBV6-1, with a weak D call TRBD1 (6 bases). The CDR3 sequence is 16 residues long. Between the trimmed V and J ends, which lost 3 bases and 5 bases, there was a span of 17 bases. Germline loops: CDR1 MNHNS, CDR2 SASEGT. The CDR3 loop reads CASSDPRRAGDQPQHF. The CDR3 coding sequence is TGTGCCAGCAGTGACCCTCGTAGGGCAGGGGATCAGCCCCAGCATTTT.

The chain employs TRBV5-1 and TRBJ2-7; 13 bases align to TRBD2. The CDR3 runs 16 residues. V lost 4 bases and J lost 5; bases outside the gene matches: 9. The germline gives CDR1 SGHRS, CDR2 YFSETQ. CDR3: CASSELRTSGSNEQYF. The DNA of the CDR3 is TGCGCCAGCAGCGAACTCAGGACTAGCGGGAGCAACGAGCAGTACTTC.

This chain uses TRBV5-6 with TRBJ2-7; D ambiguous. The germline CDR1 and CDR2 sequences are SGHDT and YYEEEE. V lost 1 base and J lost 3, with 11 bases in between. The CDR3 is made up of 14 amino acids. The CDR3 here is CASSLSWPVYEQYF. CDR3 DNA: TGTGCCAGCAGCTTGAGTTGGCCCGTCTACGAGCAGTACTTC. The full variable domain, rest sourced from reference TRBV5-6 and TRBJ2-7, is DAGVTQSPTHLIKTRGQQVTLRCSPKSGHDTVSWYQQALGQGPQFIFQYYEEEERQRGNFPDRFSGHQFPNYSSELNVNALLLGDSALYLCASSLSWPVYEQYFGPGTRLTVT.

The rearrangement joins TRBV7-9 to TRBJ1-1, with a weak D call TRBD1 (5 bases). V was clipped by 5 bases and J by 4 bases, with 11 bases between them. Germline values: CDR1 SEHNR, CDR2 FQNEAQ (reference sequence). This CDR3 has 13 residues. The CDR3 sequence: CASSTQGATEAFF. The DNA of the CDR3 is TGTGCCAGCAGCACCCAGGGTGCCACTGAAGCTTTCTTT.

The chain has TRBV5-4 and TRBJ1-1; the D is unclear. V shed 2 bases and J shed 2 bases, with 4 bases lying between them. The CDR3 has 12 residues. Germline CDR1 reads SGHNT; CDR2 reads YYREEE (reference sequence). The CDR3 is CASSFVNTEAFF. The CDR3 region has the DNA TGTGCCAGCAGCTTTGTAAACACTGAAGCTTTCTTT. The full variable domain, in which reference TRBV5-4 and TRBJ1-1 provide the parts outside the CDR3, is ETGVTQSPTHLIKTRGQQVTLRCSSQSGHNTVSWYQQALGQGPQFIFQYYREEENGRGNFPPRFSGLQFPNYSSELNVNALELDDSALYLCASSFVNTEAFFGQGTRLTVV.

This clone was seen a few times. The same CDR3 arises from other DNA sequences in this sample as well. J is TRBJ2-1 and V is TRBV7-9, with 7 bases aligning to TRBD1. J gave up 7 bases and V 3 bases, and 3 bases lay outside the gene matches. This CDR3 has 13 residues. Germline CDR1 is SEHNR and CDR2 is FQNEAQ (reference sequence). The CDR3 DNA reads as TGTGCCAGCAGCTTGACAGGGTATAATGAGCAGTTCTTC. It yields the protein CASSLTGYNEQFF.

CDR3 loop: CASSGRDRRTDTQYF. The CDR3 nucleotides read TGTGCCAGCAGTGGCCGGGACAGACGCACAGATACGCAGTATTTT. The gene calls are TRBV28 and TRBJ2-3; 7 nucleotides agree with TRBD1. V was pared by 5 bases and J by 1 base, with 6 bases of the junction left unmatched. Looked up from germline, CDR1 is MDHEN and CDR2 is SYDVKM. The CDR3 runs to 15 residues.

The rearrangement joins TRBV19 to TRBJ2-2, with 11 bases that match TRBD2. Germline assignment: CDR1 LNHDA and CDR2 SQIVND (reference sequence). Germline trimming cut 4 bases from V and 4 bases from J; bases unmatched to any gene: 2. The CDR3 is made up of 15 amino acids. The CDR3 is CASSTTSGVTGELFF. The DNA for the CDR3 is TGTGCCAGTAGTACGACTAGCGGGGTCACCGGGGAGCTGTTTTTT.

The chain carries TRBV5-4 and TRBJ2-7; possibly TRBD1 for D (6 bases). The CDR3 sequence is 15 residues long. Trimming removed 2 bases from V and 6 bases from J, with 18 bases in between. Germline V gene lookup returns CDR1 SGHNT and CDR2 YYREEE (reference sequence). The CDR3 nucleotides are TGTGCCAGCAGCTTATCAACAGGGATGTTGGGCGAGCAGTACTTC. This translates into CASSLSTGMLGEQYF.

The chain joins TRBV5-4 to TRBJ2-5, with D unresolved. This CDR3 comprises 18 residues. Germline V gene sequence: CDR1 SGHNT, CDR2 YYREEE (reference sequence). V shed 6 bases and J shed 0 bases, with 24 bases lying between them. CDR3 nucleotide sequence: TGTGCCAGCACCCATCGCCAGACCGGCCCTGGGTACCAAGAGACCCAGTACTTC. As protein: CASTHRQTGPGYQETQYF.

The chain recombines TRBV14 with TRBJ2-6; no clear D gene. The CDR3 covers 21 residues. The germline V and J ends were trimmed by 0 bases and 0 bases, with 21 bases remaining between them. Germline lookup yields CDR1 SGHDN and CDR2 FVKESK. This CDR3 is CASSQDIRFLGPGSGANVLTF. As DNA, the CDR3 is TGTGCCAGCAGCCAAGATATAAGGTTTTTAGGACCGGGCTCTGGGGCCAACGTCCTGACTTTC.

This clone was seen more than once but under ten times. This chain uses TRBV25-1 with TRBJ1-4; 7 bases are a match to TRBD1. The CDR3 runs 14 residues. Germline CDR1 and CDR2: MGHDK and SYGVNS. Unmatched junction bases numbered 9, after V lost 6 bases and J lost 8 bases. The DNA for the CDR3 is TGTGCCAGCAGCAAACAGGGGTTAGGCGAAAAACTGTTTTTT. Protein sequence: CASSKQGLGEKLFF.

The V and J genes are TRBV25-1 and TRBJ2-1, with D possibly being TRBD1 (5 bases). CDR3 length: 12 amino acids. From germline, CDR1 is MGHDK and CDR2 SYGVNS. In DNA form, the CDR3 reads TGTGTAACAGGCGGCACCTACAATGAGCAGTTCTTC. It is translated as CVTGGTYNEQFF.

The chain has TRBV18 and TRBJ2-4; no definite D call. Germline V gene data show CDR1 as KGHSH and CDR2 as LQKENI. This CDR3 is built from 12 residues. V was cut by 4 bases and J by 5 bases, with 6 bases left in between. The CDR3 DNA is TGTGCCAGCTCACTGCAGGAAAACATTCAGTACTTC. Protein sequence: CASSLQENIQYF.

Details on this clone: Distinct nucleotide sequences in the sample also encode this CDR3. This chain links TRBV6-1 with TRBJ1-1; TRBD1 is a possible D gene (5 bases). Germline V gene lookup returns CDR1 MNHNS and CDR2 SASEGT. Trimming removed 3 bases from V and 5 bases from J, with 13 bases in between. The length of the CDR3 is 14 residues. DNA of the CDR3: TGTGCCAGCAGTGACCCCGGGGGAGGGACTGAAGCTTTCTTT. This sequence encodes CASSDPGGGTEAFF.

The chain uses TRBV30 and TRBJ2-5; 9 bases are a match to TRBD2. V gave up 5 bases and J gave up 1 base; unmatched junction bases: 8. CDR1 GTSNPN and CDR2 SVGIG come from the germline V gene (reference sequence). The CDR3 totals 15 residues. For the CDR3, the DNA is TGTGCCTGGGCGATAAGGCGGGAGGGCCAAGAGACCCAGTACTTC. Translated: CAWAIRREGQETQYF.

This chain links TRBV5-1 with TRBJ1-1, with D possibly matching TRBD1 (5 bases). Germline CDR1 SGHRS, CDR2 YFSETQ. Trimming took 0 bases from V and 0 from J, leaving 12 bases between them. This CDR3 is 16 amino acids long. Written as DNA, the CDR3 is TGCGCCAGCAGCTTGGATGTCGGGACGATGAACACTGAAGCTTTCTTT. This encodes CASSLDVGTMNTEAFF.

This chain connects TRBV28 to TRBJ2-7, with D tentatively TRBD1 (5 bases). Trimming took off 6 bases at V and 8 bases at J, with 14 bases between the two ends. Germline V lookup: CDR1 MDHEN, CDR2 SYDVKM. This CDR3 is 12 amino acids long. CDR3 nucleotide sequence: TGTGCCAGCAGCCCCGTCAGGGATCAGCAGTACTTC. Translation gives CASSPVRDQQYF.

V and J are TRBV5-5 and TRBJ2-5, with 8 bases aligning to TRBD1. Per the germline V gene, CDR1 is SGHKS and CDR2 is YYEKEE (reference sequence). The J segment lost 2 bases and the V segment lost 2 bases, leaving 5 bases of the junction unmatched. The CDR3 totals 15 residues. Here the CDR3 reads CASSFPTGGQETQYF. The CDR3 DNA reads as TGTGCCAGCAGCTTCCCAACAGGGGGGCAAGAGACCCAGTACTTC.

The CDR3 DNA reads TGTGCCACCAGCAGAGAATCCGGGACACCCTACGAGCAGTACTTC. It specifies CATSRESGTPYEQYF. This chain uses TRBV15 with TRBJ2-7, with a weak D call TRBD1 (6 bases). CDR3 length equals 15 residues. Trimming removed 0 bases from V and 2 bases from J, with 11 bases in between. Germline V CDR1 and CDR2: LNHNV, YYDKDF (reference sequence).

V is TRBV5-1 and J is TRBJ2-1; TRBD2 matches at 14 bases. The CDR3 contains 19 residues. Germline V lookup: CDR1 SGHRS, CDR2 YFSETQ. V was pared by 0 bases and J by 0 bases, with 5 bases of the junction left unmatched. CDR3 bases: TGCGCCAGCAGCTTGGGACTAGCGGGAGGGCGGAGCTCCTACAATGAGCAGTTCTTC. Translated: CASSLGLAGGRSSYNEQFF. Based on the CDR3 plus reference TRBV5-1 and TRBJ2-1, the full variable domain is KAGVTQTPRYLIKTRGQQVTLSCSPISGHRSVSWYQQTPGQGLQFLFEYFSETQRNKGNFPGRFSGRQFSNSRSEMNVSTLELGDSALYLCASSLGLAGGRSSYNEQFFGPGTRLTVL.

The chain combines TRBV18 with TRBJ2-3; TRBD2 aligns across 16 bases. Germline CDR1 is KGHSH and CDR2 is LQKENI. The V and J ends lost 1 base and 3 bases, in that order; junction bases with no gene match: 7. The CDR3 has 19 amino acids. CDR3 DNA sequence: TGTGCCAGCTCACCACGACTACCGGGACTAGCGGGAGGGACAGATACGCAGTATTTT. The encoded protein is CASSPRLPGLAGGTDTQYF.

This chain connects TRBV25-1 to TRBJ2-7; D is perhaps TRBD2 (6 bases). The germline gives CDR1 MGHDK, CDR2 SYGVNS. The CDR3 loop spans 14 amino acids. Trimming stripped 10 bases from V and 0 bases from J, with 16 bases between. The CDR3 DNA reads as TGTGCCACGGAGGGACCCGCGAGCTCCTACGAGCAGTACTTC. Encoded protein: CATEGPASSYEQYF.

The V and J genes are TRBV7-2 and TRBJ2-1, with D possibly being TRBD1 or TRBD2 (6 bases each). The CDR3 is 16 residues long. Germline lookup yields CDR1 SGHTA and CDR2 FQGNSA. Trimming took off 1 base at V and 1 base at J, with 11 bases between the two ends. As DNA, the CDR3 is TGTGCCAGCAGCTTAGAAGGGGGGCGATCCTACAATGAGCAGTTCTTC. This gives the protein CASSLEGGRSYNEQFF.

This chain uses TRBV18 with TRBJ2-1; D uncertain. V shed 0 bases and J shed 6 bases, with 6 bases lying between them. CDR3 size: 13 residues. Germline V gene sequence: CDR1 KGHSH, CDR2 LQKENI. The chain's CDR3 is CASSPPTGNEQFF. Written as DNA, the CDR3 is TGTGCCAGCTCACCACCGACGGGCAATGAGCAGTTCTTC.